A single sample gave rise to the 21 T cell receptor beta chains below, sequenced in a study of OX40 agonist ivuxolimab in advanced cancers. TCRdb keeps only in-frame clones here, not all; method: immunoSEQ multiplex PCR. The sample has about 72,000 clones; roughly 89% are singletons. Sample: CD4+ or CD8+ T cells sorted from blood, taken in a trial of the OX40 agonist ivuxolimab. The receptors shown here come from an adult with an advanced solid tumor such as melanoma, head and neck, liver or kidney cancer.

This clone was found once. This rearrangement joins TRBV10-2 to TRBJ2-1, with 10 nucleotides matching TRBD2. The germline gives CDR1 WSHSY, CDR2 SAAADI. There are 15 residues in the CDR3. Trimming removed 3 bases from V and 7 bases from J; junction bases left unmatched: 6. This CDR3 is CASSERSGGANEQFF. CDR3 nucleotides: TGCGCCAGCAGTGAAAGGAGCGGGGGGGCGAATGAGCAGTTCTTC.

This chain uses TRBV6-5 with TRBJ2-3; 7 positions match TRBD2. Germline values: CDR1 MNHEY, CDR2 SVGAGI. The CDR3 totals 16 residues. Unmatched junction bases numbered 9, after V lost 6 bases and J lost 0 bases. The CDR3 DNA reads TGTGCCAGCAGCTACGGCGGGGGTACTAGCACAGATACGCAGTATTTT. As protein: CASSYGGGTSTDTQYF.

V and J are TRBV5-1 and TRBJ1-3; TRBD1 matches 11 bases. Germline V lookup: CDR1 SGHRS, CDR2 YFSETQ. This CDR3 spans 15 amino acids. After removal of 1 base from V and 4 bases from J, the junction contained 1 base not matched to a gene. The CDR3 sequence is CASSLWTGGGNTIYF. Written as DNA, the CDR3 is TGCGCCAGCAGCTTGTGGACAGGGGGCGGAAACACCATATATTTT. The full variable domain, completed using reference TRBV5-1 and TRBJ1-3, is KAGVTQTPRYLIKTRGQQVTLSCSPISGHRSVSWYQQTPGQGLQFLFEYFSETQRNKGNFPGRFSGRQFSNSRSEMNVSTLELGDSALYLCASSLWTGGGNTIYFGEGSWLTVV.

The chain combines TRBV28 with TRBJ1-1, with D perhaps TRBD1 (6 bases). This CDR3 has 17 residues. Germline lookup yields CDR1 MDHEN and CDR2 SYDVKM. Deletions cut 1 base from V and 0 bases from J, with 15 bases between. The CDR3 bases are TGTGCCAGCAGTTTATTTGGGGGCGGCAGCATGAACACTGAAGCTTTCTTT. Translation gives CASSLFGGGSMNTEAFF.

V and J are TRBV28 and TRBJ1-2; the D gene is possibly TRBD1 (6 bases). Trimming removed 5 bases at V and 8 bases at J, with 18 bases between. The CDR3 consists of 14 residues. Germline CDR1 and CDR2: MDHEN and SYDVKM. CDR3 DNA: TGTGCCAGCAGTCGGGGGGAGGGGGGCGGCGGCTACACCTTC. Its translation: CASSRGEGGGGYTF.

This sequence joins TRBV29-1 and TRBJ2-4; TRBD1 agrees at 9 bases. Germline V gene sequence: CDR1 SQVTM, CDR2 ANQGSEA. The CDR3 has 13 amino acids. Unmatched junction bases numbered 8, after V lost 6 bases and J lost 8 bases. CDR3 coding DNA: TGCAGCGTCAGTACGGGACAGGGTTACATTCAGTACTTC. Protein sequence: CSVSTGQGYIQYF.

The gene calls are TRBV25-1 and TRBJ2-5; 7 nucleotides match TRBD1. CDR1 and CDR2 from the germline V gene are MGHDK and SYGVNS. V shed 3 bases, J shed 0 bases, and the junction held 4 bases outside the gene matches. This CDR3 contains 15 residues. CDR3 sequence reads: CASSDGTAYQETQYF. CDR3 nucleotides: TGTGCCAGCAGTGATGGGACAGCGTACCAAGAGACCCAGTACTTC. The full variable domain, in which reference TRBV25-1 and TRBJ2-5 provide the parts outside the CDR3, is EADIYQTPRYLVIGTGKKITLECSQTMGHDKMYWYQQDPGMELHLIHYSYGVNSTEKGDLSSESTVSRIRTEHFPLTLESARPSHTSQYLCASSDGTAYQETQYFGPGTRLLVL.

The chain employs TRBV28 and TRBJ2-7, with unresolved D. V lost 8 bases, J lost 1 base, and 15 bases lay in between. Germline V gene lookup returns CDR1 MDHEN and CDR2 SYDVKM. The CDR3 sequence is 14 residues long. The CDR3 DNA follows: TGTGCCAGCCGTGAGCCCTGGGGATCCTACGAGCAGTACTTC. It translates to CASREPWGSYEQYF.

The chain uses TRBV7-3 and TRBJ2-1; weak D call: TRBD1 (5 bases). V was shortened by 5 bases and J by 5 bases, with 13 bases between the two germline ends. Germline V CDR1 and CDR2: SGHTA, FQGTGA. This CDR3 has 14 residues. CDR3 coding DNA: TGTGCCAGCAGCCCCTCAGGGTTCCACAATGAGCAGTTCTTC. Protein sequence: CASSPSGFHNEQFF.

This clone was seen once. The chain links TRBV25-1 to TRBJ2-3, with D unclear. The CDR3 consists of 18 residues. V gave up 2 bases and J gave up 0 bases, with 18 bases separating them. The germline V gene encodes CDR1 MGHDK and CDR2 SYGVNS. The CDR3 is CASSEIVLGRPSTDTQYF. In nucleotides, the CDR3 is TGTGCCAGCAGTGAAATCGTACTCGGCCGGCCAAGCACAGATACGCAGTATTTT.

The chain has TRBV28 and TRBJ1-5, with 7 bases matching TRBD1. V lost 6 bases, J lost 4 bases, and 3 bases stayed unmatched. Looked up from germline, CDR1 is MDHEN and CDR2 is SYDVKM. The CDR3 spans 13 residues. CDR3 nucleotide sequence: TGTGCCAGCAGACCAGGGGGGAATCAGCCCCAGCATTTT. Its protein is CASRPGGNQPQHF.

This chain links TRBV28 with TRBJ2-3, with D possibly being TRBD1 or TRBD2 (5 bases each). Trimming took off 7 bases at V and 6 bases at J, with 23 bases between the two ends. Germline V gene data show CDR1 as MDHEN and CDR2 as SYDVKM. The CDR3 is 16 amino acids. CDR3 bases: TGTGCCAGCACCTCCTCCGGGGCTAGTAACTGGGATACGCAGTATTTT. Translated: CASTSSGASNWDTQYF.

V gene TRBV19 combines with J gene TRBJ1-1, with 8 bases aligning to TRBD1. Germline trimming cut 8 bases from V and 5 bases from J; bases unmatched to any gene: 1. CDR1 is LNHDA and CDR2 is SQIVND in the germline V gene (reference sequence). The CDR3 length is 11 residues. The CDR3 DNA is TGTGCCAGTGACAGGGGTACTGAAGCTTTCTTT. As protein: CASDRGTEAFF.

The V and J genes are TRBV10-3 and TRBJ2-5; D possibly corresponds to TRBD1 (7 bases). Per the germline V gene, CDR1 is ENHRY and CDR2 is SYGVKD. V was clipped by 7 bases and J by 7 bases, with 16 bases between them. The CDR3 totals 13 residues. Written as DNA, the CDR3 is TGTGCCATCAAGGAGGGGGCGCTTGGGACCCAGTACTTC. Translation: CAIKEGALGTQYF.

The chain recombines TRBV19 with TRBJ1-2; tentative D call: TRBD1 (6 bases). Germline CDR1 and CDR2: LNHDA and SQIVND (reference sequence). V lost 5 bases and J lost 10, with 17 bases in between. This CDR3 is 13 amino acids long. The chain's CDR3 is CASSPSRGEVYTF. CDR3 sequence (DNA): TGTGCCAGTAGTCCTTCGAGGGGGGAGGTCTACACCTTC.

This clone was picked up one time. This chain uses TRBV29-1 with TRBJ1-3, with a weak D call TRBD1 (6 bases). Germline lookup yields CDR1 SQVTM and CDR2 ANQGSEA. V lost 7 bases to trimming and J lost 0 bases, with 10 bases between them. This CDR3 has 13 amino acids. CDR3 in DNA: TGCAGCGCCCCGGACAGCTCTGGAAACACCATATATTTT. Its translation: CSAPDSSGNTIYF.

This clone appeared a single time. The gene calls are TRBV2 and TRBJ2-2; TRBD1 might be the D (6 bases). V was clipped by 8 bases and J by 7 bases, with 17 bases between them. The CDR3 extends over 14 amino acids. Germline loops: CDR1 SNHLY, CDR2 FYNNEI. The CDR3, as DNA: TGTGCCAGCGCTCTGTTACAGGGTGACGGGGAGCTGTTTTTT. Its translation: CASALLQGDGELFF. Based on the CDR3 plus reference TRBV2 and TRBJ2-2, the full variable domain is EPEVTQTPSHQVTQMGQEVILRCVPISNHLYFYWYRQILGQKVEFLVSFYNNEISEKSEIFDDQFSVERPDGSNFTLKIRSTKLEDSAMYFCASALLQGDGELFFGEGSRLTVL.

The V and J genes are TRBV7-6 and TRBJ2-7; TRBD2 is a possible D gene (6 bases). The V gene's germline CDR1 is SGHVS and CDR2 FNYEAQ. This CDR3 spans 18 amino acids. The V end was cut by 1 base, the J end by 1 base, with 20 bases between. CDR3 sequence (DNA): TGTGCCAGCAGCTTAGAGGTTGGGACGGGAGCGAATTCCTACGAGCAGTACTTC. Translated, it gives CASSLEVGTGANSYEQYF.

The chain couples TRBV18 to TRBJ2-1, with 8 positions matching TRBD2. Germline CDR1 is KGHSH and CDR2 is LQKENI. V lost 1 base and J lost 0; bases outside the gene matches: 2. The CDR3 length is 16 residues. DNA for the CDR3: TGTGCCAGCTCACCACAGGCGGGAGGCTCCTACAATGAGCAGTTCTTC. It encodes CASSPQAGGSYNEQFF.

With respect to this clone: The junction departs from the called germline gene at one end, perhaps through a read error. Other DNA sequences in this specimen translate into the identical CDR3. The CDR3 spells CASSLTGGATGELFF. Written as DNA, the CDR3 is TGTGCCAGCAGCTTAACCGGGGGAGCTACCGGAGAGCTGTTTTTT. This rearrangement joins TRBV7-3 to TRBJ2-2; D is perhaps TRBD2 (6 bases). The CDR3 extends over 15 amino acids. Germline-derived CDR1 and CDR2 are SGHTA and FQGTGA.

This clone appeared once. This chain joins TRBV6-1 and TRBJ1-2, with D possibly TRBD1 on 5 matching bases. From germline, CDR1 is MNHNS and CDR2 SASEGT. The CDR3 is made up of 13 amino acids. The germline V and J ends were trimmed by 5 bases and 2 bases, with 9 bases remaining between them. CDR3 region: CASSQTVNYGYTF. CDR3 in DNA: TGTGCCAGCAGTCAGACAGTCAACTATGGCTACACCTTC.